Listed below are T cell receptor beta chains from one sample, sequenced in a study of a mutant IDH1 vaccine in newly diagnosed glioma. What these receptors recognize is not known. Method: immunoSEQ multiplex PCR; TCRdb's copy keeps in-frame clones and lacks some. The data contain some 48,000 clones, 76% of them singletons. This specimen was PBMCs, taken from a glioma patient whose treatment included an IDH1 peptide vaccine. The receptors come from a man between 35 and 55 years old with glioma. Each CDR3 is given with its conserved first and last residue. The D gene is left open where the match is weak. Rows give clone size only sometimes, using once, few, many, or a class for an expanded clone.

j_gene: TRBJ1-2
v_gene: TRBV11-2
abundance: NA
d_gene: NA
CDR3nt: TGTGCCAGCAGCTCCTACCGAGACTATGGCTACACCTTC
CDR3aa: CASSSYRDYGYTF

j_gene: TRBJ1-2
v_gene: TRBV28
abundance: NA
d_gene: NA
CDR3nt: TGTGCCAGCACCCCCCAGCCGATCTATGGCTACACCTTC
CDR3aa: CASTPQPIYGYTF

j_gene: TRBJ2-5
v_gene: TRBV7-2
abundance: NA
d_gene: TRBD2
CDR3nt: TGTGCCAGCAGCCCCGCCGGCGGGAGTTTAAAGACCCAGTACTTC
CDR3aa: CASSPAGGSLKTQYF

j_gene: TRBJ2-2
v_gene: TRBV6-1
abundance: NA
d_gene: TRBD1
CDR3nt: TGTGCCAGCAGTGAATACACAGGGGGCACCGGGGAGCTGTTTTTT
CDR3aa: CASSEYTGGTGELFF

j_gene: TRBJ2-7
v_gene: TRBV12-5
abundance: NA
d_gene: NA
CDR3nt: TGTGCTAGTGGTCCCCCATGGGCTACGGACGAGCAGTACTTC
CDR3aa: CASGPPWATDEQYF

j_gene: TRBJ1-1
v_gene: TRBV4-3
abundance: few
d_gene: TRBD1
CDR3nt: TGCGCCAGCAGCCAAGTTCTCGGACAGGGCACTGAAGCTTTCTTT
CDR3aa: CASSQVLGQGTEAFF

j_gene: TRBJ2-5
v_gene: TRBV6-5
abundance: NA
d_gene: NA
CDR3nt: TGTGCCAGCAGTTACCCAAACCAGGGGATCCAAGAGACCCAGTACTTC
CDR3aa: CASSYPNQGIQETQYF

j_gene: TRBJ2-3
v_gene: TRBV5-1
abundance: NA
d_gene: TRBD2
CDR3nt: TGCGCCAGCAGCTTGGGACTAGCGGGAGGGCCGACAGATACGCAGTATTTT
CDR3aa: CASSLGLAGGPTDTQYF

j_gene: TRBJ1-3
v_gene: TRBV29-1
abundance: NA
d_gene: NA
CDR3nt: TGCAGCGTTGTCCAAGGAAGCTCTGGAAACACCATATATTTT
CDR3aa: CSVVQGSSGNTIYF

j_gene: TRBJ2-2
v_gene: TRBV27
abundance: few
d_gene: NA
CDR3nt: TGTGCCAGCAGTCCACACGGGACATTGAACACCGGGGAGCTGTTTTTT
CDR3aa: CASSPHGTLNTGELFF

j_gene: TRBJ2-1
v_gene: TRBV18
abundance: NA
d_gene: NA
CDR3nt: TGTGCCAGCTCCCTCATAGATATCGATGAGCAGTTCTTC
CDR3aa: CASSLIDIDEQFF

j_gene: TRBJ1-1
v_gene: TRBV2
abundance: NA
d_gene: NA
CDR3nt: TGTGCCAGCATTCTTATGGCGGGCACTGAAGCTTTCTTT
CDR3aa: CASILMAGTEAFF

j_gene: TRBJ2-5
v_gene: TRBV11-3
abundance: NA
d_gene: NA
CDR3nt: TGTGCCAGCAGCCCCCGGAATCGGGACTTACAAGAGACCCAGTACTTC
CDR3aa: CASSPRNRDLQETQYF

j_gene: TRBJ2-5
v_gene: TRBV5-6
abundance: NA
d_gene: NA
CDR3nt: TGTGCCAGCAGCTTGGCAGGGCTAGTTGTAGAGACCCAGTACTTC
CDR3aa: CASSLAGLVVETQYF

j_gene: TRBJ1-4
v_gene: TRBV5-5
abundance: NA
d_gene: NA
CDR3nt: TGTGCCAGCAGCTTAGGGGTTGCGGAAAAACTGTTTTTT
CDR3aa: CASSLGVAEKLFF

j_gene: TRBJ2-2
v_gene: TRBV30
abundance: NA
d_gene: NA
CDR3nt: TGTGCCTGGAGCCGGGGGACCCCCGACACCGGGGAGCTGTTTTTT
CDR3aa: CAWSRGTPDTGELFF

j_gene: TRBJ1-3
v_gene: TRBV9
abundance: NA
d_gene: NA
CDR3nt: TGTGCCAGCAATCAGGGCTCTGGAAACACCATATATTTT
CDR3aa: CASNQGSGNTIYF

j_gene: TRBJ2-7
v_gene: TRBV11-3
abundance: NA
d_gene: TRBD2
CDR3nt: TGTGCCAGCAGCTCGGGACTAGCGGGAGTCGGGGAGCAGTACTTC
CDR3aa: CASSSGLAGVGEQYF

j_gene: TRBJ2-7
v_gene: TRBV5-6
abundance: NA
d_gene: TRBD1
CDR3nt: TGTGCCAGCAGCTTGCAACAGGGGGGCGCGGGCCCCTCCTACGAGCAGTACTTC
CDR3aa: CASSLQQGGAGPSYEQYF

j_gene: TRBJ1-5
v_gene: TRBV5-8
abundance: NA
d_gene: TRBD1
CDR3nt: TGTGCCAGCAGCTCCCACGGGACAGGGGACAATCAGCCCCAGCATTTT
CDR3aa: CASSSHGTGDNQPQHF

j_gene: TRBJ2-3
v_gene: TRBV7-2
abundance: NA
d_gene: TRBD2
CDR3nt: TGTGCCAGCAGCCCGAAGTCTAGCGGGAGATTCCCAGATACGCAGTATTTT
CDR3aa: CASSPKSSGRFPDTQYF

j_gene: TRBJ2-7
v_gene: TRBV9
abundance: NA
d_gene: NA
CDR3nt: TGTGCCAGCTTGGGGGAGCCCAGCTCCTACGAGCAGTACTTC
CDR3aa: CASLGEPSSYEQYF

j_gene: TRBJ1-5
v_gene: TRBV6-5
abundance: NA
d_gene: TRBD1
CDR3nt: TGTGCCAGCAGTTACCCGACAGGGTCAAGCAATCAGCCCCAGCATTTT
CDR3aa: CASSYPTGSSNQPQHF

j_gene: TRBJ2-7
v_gene: TRBV4-1
abundance: NA
d_gene: NA
CDR3nt: TGCGCCAGCAGCCTCCGGGACGTCGGGTACGAGCAGTACTTC
CDR3aa: CASSLRDVGYEQYF

j_gene: TRBJ1-2
v_gene: TRBV7-9
abundance: NA
d_gene: NA
CDR3nt: TGTGCCAGCAGCTTAGGCCAGGCAGGGTCTCTCTCCTATGGCTACACCTTC
CDR3aa: CASSLGQAGSLSYGYTF

j_gene: TRBJ1-1
v_gene: TRBV4-1
abundance: NA
d_gene: TRBD1
CDR3nt: TGCGCCAGCAGCCAAGAACAGGGGCAGGGAACTTTCTTT
CDR3aa: CASSQEQGQGTFF

j_gene: TRBJ2-1
v_gene: TRBV7-2
abundance: once
d_gene: NA
CDR3nt: TGTGCCAGCAGCCCATCTCCGGTAATCGAGCAGTTCTTC
CDR3aa: CASSPSPVIEQFF

j_gene: TRBJ1-2
v_gene: TRBV19
abundance: NA
d_gene: NA
CDR3nt: TGTGCCAGTAGTTCCCGTACAGGGTATTCCGTCAGCTATGGCTACACCTTC
CDR3aa: CASSSRTGYSVSYGYTF

j_gene: TRBJ1-1
v_gene: TRBV19
abundance: NA
d_gene: NA
CDR3nt: TGTGCCAGTAGTAGCCCCGTGAGATGGACTGAAGCTTTCTTT
CDR3aa: CASSSPVRWTEAFF

j_gene: TRBJ2-1
v_gene: TRBV15
abundance: NA
d_gene: TRBD2
CDR3nt: TGTGCCACCAGCAAGCGGGAGACCCCCTACAATGAGCAGTTCTTC
CDR3aa: CATSKRETPYNEQFF

j_gene: TRBJ1-2
v_gene: TRBV5-5
abundance: NA
d_gene: NA
CDR3nt: TGTGCCAGCAGCTTGGTTGCCTATGGCTACACCTTC
CDR3aa: CASSLVAYGYTF

j_gene: TRBJ2-1
v_gene: TRBV7-9
abundance: NA
d_gene: NA
CDR3nt: TGTGCCAGCAGGCCCCCCGGGACCGGCTCCTACAATGAGCAGTTCTTC
CDR3aa: CASRPPGTGSYNEQFF

j_gene: TRBJ2-3
v_gene: TRBV11-2
abundance: once
d_gene: TRBD2
CDR3nt: TGTGCCAGCAGCCTTGAGCGGGATTGGGATACGCAGTATTTT
CDR3aa: CASSLERDWDTQYF

j_gene: TRBJ2-2
v_gene: TRBV6-4
abundance: NA
d_gene: TRBD1
CDR3nt: TGTGCCAGCTCGCCGGGACAGGGGAACACCGGGGAGCTGTTTTTT
CDR3aa: CASSPGQGNTGELFF

j_gene: TRBJ2-3
v_gene: TRBV5-1
abundance: NA
d_gene: TRBD1
CDR3nt: TGCGCCAGCAGCTTGACGGGACAGGATAGCACAGATACGCAGTATTTT
CDR3aa: CASSLTGQDSTDTQYF

j_gene: TRBJ1-4
v_gene: TRBV6-6
abundance: NA
d_gene: NA
CDR3nt: TGTGCCAGCAGTTTTGATCAGAGAAATGAAAAACTGTTTTTT
CDR3aa: CASSFDQRNEKLFF

j_gene: TRBJ2-5
v_gene: TRBV7-9
abundance: NA
d_gene: NA
CDR3nt: TGTGCCTACGAGGCTGGCAGGCAAGAGACCCAGTACTTC
CDR3aa: CAYEAGRQETQYF

j_gene: TRBJ1-5
v_gene: TRBV11-2
abundance: NA
d_gene: NA
CDR3nt: TGTGCCAGCAGCGCCAACGGGGCCTCGGGCAATCAGCCCCAGCATTTT
CDR3aa: CASSANGASGNQPQHF